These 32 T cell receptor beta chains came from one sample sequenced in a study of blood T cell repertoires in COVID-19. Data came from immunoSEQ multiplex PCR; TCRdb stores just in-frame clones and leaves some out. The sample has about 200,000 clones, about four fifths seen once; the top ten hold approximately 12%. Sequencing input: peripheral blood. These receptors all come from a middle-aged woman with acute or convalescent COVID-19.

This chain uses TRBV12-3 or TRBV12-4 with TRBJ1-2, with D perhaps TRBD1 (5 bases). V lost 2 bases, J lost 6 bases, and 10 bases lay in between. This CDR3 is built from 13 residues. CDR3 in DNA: TGTGCCAGCAGTTTAAGGTCAGGGCATGGCTACACCTTC. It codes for CASSLRSGHGYTF.

The CDR3 is CASSPMTGAGNTIYF. CDR3 sequence (DNA): TGCGCCAGCAGCCCCATGACAGGGGCTGGAAACACCATATATTTT. The chain has TRBV4-3 and TRBJ1-3; 8 bases match TRBD1. This CDR3 contains 15 residues. Germline V CDR1 and CDR2: LGHNA, YSLEER. V shed 4 bases and J 2 bases; nucleotides not matched to a gene: 4.

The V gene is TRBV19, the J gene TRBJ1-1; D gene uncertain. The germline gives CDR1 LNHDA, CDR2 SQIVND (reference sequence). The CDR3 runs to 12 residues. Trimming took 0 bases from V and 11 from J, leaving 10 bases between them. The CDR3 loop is CASSIDLGWAFF. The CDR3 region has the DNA TGTGCCAGTAGTATAGATCTCGGGTGGGCTTTCTTT.

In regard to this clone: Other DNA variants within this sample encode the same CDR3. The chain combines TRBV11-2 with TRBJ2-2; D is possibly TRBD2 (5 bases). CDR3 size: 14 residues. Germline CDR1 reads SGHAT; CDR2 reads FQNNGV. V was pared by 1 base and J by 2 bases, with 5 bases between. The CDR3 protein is CASSLGTNTGELFF. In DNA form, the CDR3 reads TGTGCCAGCAGCTTAGGGACTAACACCGGGGAGCTGTTTTTT. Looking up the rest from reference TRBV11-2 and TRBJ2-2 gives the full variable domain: EAGVAQSPRYKIIEKRQSVAFWCNPISGHATLYWYQQILGQGPKLLIQFQNNGVVDDSQLPKDRFSAERLKGVDSTLKIQPAKLEDSAVYLCASSLGTNTGELFFGEGSRLTVL.

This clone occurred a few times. In nucleotides, the CDR3 is TGTGCCAGCAGTAGACAGCTCAATCAGCCCCAGCATTTT. It specifies CASSRQLNQPQHF. The chain employs TRBV6-5 and TRBJ1-5; tentative D call: TRBD1 (5 bases). Deletions cut 5 bases from V and 3 bases from J, with 8 bases between. The CDR3 is made up of 13 amino acids. The germline V gene has CDR1 MNHEY and CDR2 SVGAGI.

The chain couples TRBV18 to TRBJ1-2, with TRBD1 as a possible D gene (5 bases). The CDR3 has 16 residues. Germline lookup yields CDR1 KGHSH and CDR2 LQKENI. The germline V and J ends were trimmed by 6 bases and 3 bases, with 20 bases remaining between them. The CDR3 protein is CASSQGAPGLDYGYTF. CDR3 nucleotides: TGTGCCAGCTCTCAAGGGGCGCCAGGGCTCGACTATGGCTACACCTTC.

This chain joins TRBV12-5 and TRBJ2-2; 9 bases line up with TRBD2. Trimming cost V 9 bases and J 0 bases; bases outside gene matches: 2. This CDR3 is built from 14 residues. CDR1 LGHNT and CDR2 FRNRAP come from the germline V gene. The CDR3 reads CASRLAANTGELFF. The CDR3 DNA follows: TGTGCTAGCAGACTAGCGGCGAACACCGGGGAGCTGTTTTTT.

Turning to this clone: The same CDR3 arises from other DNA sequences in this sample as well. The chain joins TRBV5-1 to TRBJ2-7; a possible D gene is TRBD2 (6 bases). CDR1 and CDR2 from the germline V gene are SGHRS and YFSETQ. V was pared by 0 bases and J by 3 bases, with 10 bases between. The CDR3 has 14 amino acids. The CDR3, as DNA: TGCGCCAGCAGCTTGGTTAGCGGAAGCTACGAGCAGTACTTC. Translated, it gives CASSLVSGSYEQYF.

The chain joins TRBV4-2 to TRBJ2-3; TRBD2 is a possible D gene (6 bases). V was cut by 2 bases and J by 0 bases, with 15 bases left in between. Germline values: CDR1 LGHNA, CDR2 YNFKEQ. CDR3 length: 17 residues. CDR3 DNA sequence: TGTGCCAGCAGCCAACAAATCTCCGGGACTAGCACAGATACGCAGTATTTT. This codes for CASSQQISGTSTDTQYF.

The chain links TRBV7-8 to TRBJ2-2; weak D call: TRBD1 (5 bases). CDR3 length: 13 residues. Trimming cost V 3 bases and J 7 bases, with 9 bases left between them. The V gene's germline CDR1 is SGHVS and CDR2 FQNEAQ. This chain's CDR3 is CASSFNRIGELFF. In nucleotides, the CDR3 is TGTGCCAGCAGCTTTAACAGGATCGGGGAGCTGTTTTTT.

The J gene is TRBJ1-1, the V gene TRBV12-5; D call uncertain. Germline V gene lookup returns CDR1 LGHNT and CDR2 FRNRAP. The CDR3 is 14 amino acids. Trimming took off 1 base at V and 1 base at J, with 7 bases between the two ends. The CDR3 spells CASGLDTWNTEAFF. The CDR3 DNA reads TGTGCTAGTGGTTTGGATACTTGGAACACTGAAGCTTTCTTT.

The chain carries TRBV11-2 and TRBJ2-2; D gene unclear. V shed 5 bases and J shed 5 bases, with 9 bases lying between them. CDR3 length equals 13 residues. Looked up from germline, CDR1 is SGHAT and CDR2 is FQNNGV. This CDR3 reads CASSPMATGELFF. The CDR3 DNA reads TGTGCCAGCAGCCCCATGGCAACCGGGGAGCTGTTTTTT.

The CDR3: CASSQATGNGYTF. The CDR3 DNA follows: TGTGCCAGCAGCCAAGCCACAGGGAACGGCTACACCTTC. The rearrangement links TRBV14 to TRBJ1-2, with D perhaps TRBD1 (6 bases). Germline CDR1 and CDR2: SGHDN and FVKESK. The CDR3 extends over 13 amino acids. V lost 1 base, J lost 8 bases, and 11 bases lay in between.

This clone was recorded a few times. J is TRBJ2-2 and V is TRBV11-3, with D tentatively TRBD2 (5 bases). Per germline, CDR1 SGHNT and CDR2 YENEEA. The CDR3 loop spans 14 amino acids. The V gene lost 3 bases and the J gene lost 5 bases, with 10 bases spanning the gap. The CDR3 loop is CASSFERQTGELFF. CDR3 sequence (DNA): TGTGCCAGCAGCTTCGAGCGGCAGACCGGGGAGCTGTTTTTT. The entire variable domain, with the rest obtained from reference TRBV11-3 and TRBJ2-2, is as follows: EAGVVQSPRYKIIEKKQPVAFWCNPISGHNTLYWYLQNLGQGPELLIRYENEEAVDDSQLPKDRFSAERLKGVDSTLKIQPAELGDSAVYLCASSFERQTGELFFGEGSRLTVL.

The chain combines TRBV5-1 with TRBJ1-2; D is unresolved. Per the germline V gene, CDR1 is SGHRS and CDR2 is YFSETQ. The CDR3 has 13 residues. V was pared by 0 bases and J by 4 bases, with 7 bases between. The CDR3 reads CASSLDSGYGYTF. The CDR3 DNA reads TGCGCCAGCAGCTTGGACAGTGGCTATGGCTACACCTTC.

The CDR3 nucleotides are TGTGCCAGCAGTTACGGACAGGGTATTCCCCTCTGGGCCAACGTCCTGACTTTC. Protein: CASSYGQGIPLWANVLTF. The gene calls are TRBV6-2 or TRBV6-3 and TRBJ2-6; 8 bases are shared with TRBD1. The CDR3 contains 18 residues. CDR1 is MNHEY and CDR2 is SVGEGT in the germline V gene. Unmatched junction bases numbered 11, after V lost 2 bases and J lost 5 bases.

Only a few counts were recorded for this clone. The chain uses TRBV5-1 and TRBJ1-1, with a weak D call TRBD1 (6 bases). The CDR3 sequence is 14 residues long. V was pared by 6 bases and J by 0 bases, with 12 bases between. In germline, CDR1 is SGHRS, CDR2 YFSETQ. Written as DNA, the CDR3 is TGCGCCAGCACCCTTACAGGGATGAACACTGAAGCTTTCTTT. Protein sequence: CASTLTGMNTEAFF.

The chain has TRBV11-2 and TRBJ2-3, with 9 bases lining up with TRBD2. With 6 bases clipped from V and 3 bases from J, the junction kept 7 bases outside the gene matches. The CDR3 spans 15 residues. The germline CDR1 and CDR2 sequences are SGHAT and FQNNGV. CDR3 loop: CASSTSGGSTDTQYF. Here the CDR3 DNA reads TGTGCCAGCAGTACGAGCGGGGGGTCTACAGATACGCAGTATTTT.

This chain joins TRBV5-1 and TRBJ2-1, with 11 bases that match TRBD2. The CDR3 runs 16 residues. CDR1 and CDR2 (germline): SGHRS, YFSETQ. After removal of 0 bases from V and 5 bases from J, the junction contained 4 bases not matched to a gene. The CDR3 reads CASSLAGTSGHNEQFF. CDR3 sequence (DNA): TGCGCCAGCAGCTTGGCTGGGACTAGCGGCCACAATGAGCAGTTCTTC.

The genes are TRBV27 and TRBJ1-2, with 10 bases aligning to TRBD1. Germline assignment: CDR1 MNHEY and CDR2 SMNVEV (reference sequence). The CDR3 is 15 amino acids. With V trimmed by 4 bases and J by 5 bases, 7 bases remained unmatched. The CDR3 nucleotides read TGTGCCAGCAGTTACCGGGACAGGGGCGGGTATGGCTACACCTTC. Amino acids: CASSYRDRGGYGYTF.

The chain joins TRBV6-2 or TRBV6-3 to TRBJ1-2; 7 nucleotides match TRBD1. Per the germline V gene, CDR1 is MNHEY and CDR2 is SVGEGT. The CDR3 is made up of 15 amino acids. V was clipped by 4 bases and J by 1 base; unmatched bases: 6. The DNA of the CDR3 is TGTGCCAGCAGTTTGCGACAGGGAGATAACTATGGCTACACCTTC. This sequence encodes CASSLRQGDNYGYTF.

In DNA, the CDR3 is TGTGCCATCAACCCGGACATCGGTTACAATGAGCAGTTCTTC. Its translation: CAINPDIGYNEQFF. The chain joins TRBV10-3 to TRBJ2-1; D may be TRBD1 (5 bases). Trimming cost V 7 bases and J 4 bases, with 14 bases left between them. The CDR3 extends over 14 amino acids. From germline, CDR1 is ENHRY and CDR2 SYGVKD.

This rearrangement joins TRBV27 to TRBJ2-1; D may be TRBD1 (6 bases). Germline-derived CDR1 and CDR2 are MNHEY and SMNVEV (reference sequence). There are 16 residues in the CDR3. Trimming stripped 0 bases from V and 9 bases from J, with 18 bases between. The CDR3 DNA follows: TGTGCCAGCAGTTTATCGGGACACTCCTCCTTGGGTGAGCAGTTCTTC. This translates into CASSLSGHSSLGEQFF.

The CDR3 protein is CASSFLAGGDRFF. CDR3 sequence (DNA): TGTGCCAGCAGCTTCCTCGCGGGGGGCGATAGGTTCTTC. This rearrangement joins TRBV11-2 to TRBJ2-1; 8 nucleotides match TRBD2. This CDR3 has 13 amino acids. Trimming cost V 3 bases and J 15 bases; bases outside gene matches: 10. Germline V CDR1 and CDR2: SGHAT, FQNNGV.

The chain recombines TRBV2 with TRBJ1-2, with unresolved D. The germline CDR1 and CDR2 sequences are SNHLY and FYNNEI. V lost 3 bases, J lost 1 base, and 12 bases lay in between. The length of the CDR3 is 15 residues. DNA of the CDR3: TGTGCCAGCAGTGATACGGCCGGGATTAACTATGGCTACACCTTC. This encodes CASSDTAGINYGYTF.

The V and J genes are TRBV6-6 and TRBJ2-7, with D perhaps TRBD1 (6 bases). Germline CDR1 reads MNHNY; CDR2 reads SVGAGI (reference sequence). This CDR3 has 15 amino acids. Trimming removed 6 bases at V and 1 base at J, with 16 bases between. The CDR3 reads CASSGRDTTSYEQYF. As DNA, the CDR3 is TGTGCCAGCAGCGGACGGGACACTACATCCTACGAGCAGTACTTC.

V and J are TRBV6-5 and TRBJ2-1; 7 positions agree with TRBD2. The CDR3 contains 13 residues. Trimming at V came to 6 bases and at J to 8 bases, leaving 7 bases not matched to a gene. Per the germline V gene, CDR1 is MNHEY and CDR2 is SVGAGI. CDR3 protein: CASSGPRGDEQFF. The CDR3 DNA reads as TGTGCCAGCAGCGGCCCCCGGGGGGATGAGCAGTTCTTC.

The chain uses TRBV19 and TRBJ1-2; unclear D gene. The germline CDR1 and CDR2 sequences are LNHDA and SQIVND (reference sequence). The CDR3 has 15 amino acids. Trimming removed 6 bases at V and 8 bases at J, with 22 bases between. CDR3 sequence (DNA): TGTGCCAGTAGCTCCAAACAGCCTTTCTCTGAGGGCTACACCTTC. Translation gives CASSSKQPFSEGYTF.

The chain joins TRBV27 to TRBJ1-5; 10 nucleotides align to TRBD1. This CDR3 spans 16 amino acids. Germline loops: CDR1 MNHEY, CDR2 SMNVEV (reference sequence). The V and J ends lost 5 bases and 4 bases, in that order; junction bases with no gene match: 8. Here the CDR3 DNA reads TGTGCCAGCAGTCCACTGGGGACAGGGGAAAATCAGCCCCAGCATTTT. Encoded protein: CASSPLGTGENQPQHF.

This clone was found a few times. CDR3 nucleotide sequence: TGTGCCATCAGTGCTCCGGGAGACGGCACAGATACGCAGTATTTT. Encoded protein: CAISAPGDGTDTQYF. The J gene is TRBJ2-3, the V gene TRBV10-3, with D maybe TRBD2 (6 bases). Trimming left V 4 bases short and J 1 base short, with 12 bases between. The CDR3 contains 15 residues. Germline V CDR1 and CDR2: ENHRY, SYGVKD.

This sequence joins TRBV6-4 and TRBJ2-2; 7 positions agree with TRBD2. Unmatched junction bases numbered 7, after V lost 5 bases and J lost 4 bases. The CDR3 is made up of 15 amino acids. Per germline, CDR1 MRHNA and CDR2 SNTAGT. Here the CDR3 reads CASSRLADSTGELFF. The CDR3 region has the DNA TGTGCCAGCAGTCGACTAGCAGATTCCACCGGGGAGCTGTTTTTT.

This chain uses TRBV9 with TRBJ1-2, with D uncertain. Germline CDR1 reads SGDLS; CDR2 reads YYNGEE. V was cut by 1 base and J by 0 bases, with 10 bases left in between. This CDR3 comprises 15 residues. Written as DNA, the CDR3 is TGTGCCAGCAGCGTATCTCAGAACCCTAACTATGGCTACACCTTC. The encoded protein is CASSVSQNPNYGYTF.